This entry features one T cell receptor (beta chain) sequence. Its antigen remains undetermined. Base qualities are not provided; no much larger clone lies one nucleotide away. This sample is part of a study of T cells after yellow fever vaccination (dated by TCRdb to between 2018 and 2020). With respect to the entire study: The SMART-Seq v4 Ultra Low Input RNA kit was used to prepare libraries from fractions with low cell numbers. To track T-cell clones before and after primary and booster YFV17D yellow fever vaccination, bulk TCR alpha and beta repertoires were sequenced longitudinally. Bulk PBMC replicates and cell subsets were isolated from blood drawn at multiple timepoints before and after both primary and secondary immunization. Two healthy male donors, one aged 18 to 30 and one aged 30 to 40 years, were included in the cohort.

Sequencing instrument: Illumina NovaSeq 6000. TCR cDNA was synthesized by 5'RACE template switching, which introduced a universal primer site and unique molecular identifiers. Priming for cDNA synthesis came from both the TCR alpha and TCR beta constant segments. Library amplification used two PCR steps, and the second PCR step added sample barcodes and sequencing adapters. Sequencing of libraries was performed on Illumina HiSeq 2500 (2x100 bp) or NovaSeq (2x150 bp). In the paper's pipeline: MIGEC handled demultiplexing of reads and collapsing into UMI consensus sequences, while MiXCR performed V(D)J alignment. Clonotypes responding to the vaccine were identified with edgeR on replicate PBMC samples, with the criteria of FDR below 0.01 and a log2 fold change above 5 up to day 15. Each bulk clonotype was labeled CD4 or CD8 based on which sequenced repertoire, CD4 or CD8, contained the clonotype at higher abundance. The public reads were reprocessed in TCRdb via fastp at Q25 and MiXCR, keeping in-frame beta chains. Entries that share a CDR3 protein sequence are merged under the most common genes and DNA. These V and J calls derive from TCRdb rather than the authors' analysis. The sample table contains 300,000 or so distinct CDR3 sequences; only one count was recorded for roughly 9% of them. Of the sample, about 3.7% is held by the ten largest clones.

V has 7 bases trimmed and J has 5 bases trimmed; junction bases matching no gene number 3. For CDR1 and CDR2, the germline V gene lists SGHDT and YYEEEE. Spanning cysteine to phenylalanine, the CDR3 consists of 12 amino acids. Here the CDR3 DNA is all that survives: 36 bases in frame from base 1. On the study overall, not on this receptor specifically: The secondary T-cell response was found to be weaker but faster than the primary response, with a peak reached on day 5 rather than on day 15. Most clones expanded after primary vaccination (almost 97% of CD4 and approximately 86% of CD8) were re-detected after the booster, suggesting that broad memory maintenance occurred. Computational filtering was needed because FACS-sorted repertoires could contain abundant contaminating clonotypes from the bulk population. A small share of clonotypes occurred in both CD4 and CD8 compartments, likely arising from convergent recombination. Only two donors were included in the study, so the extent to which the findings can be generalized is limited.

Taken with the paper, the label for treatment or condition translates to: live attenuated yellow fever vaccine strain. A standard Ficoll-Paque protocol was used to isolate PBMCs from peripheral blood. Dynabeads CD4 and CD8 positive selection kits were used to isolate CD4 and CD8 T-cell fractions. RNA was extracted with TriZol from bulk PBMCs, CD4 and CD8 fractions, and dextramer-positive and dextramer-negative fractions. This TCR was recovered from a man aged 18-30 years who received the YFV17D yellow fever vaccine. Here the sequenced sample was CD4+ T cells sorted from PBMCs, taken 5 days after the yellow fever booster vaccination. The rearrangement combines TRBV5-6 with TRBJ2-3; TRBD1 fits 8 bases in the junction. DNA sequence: TGTGCCAGCCGGGACAGGCTAGATACGCAGTATTTT. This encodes CASRDRLDTQYF.